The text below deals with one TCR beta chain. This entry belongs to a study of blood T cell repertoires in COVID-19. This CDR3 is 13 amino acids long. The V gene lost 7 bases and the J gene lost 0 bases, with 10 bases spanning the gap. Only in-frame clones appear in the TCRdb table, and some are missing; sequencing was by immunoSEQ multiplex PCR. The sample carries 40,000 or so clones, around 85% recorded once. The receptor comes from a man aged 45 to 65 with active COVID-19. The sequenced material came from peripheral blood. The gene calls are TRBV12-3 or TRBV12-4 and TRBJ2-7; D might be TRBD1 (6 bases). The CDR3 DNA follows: TGTGCCAGCACCAAGGACAGCTCCTACGAGCAGTACTTC. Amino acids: CASTKDSSYEQYF.